This T cell receptor (beta chain) appears in the sequencing data of a study of blood T cell repertoires in COVID-19. Study-wide context: The recovered donors of Cohort 3 showed two negative PCRs, clearance, or symptom resolution. Spain, Italy and the United States supplied samples that represented acute and convalescent COVID-19. PBMCs, B-cell-depleted T cells, or T cells were the source of the cDNA or gDNA that made up the material.

Per the original data handling: From reference gene primer amplification, estimates of nucleated cell counts were derived. TCRdb's copy holds only in-frame clones and misses some; the assay was immunoSEQ multiplex PCR. The DNA gave D and trimming, while V, J and clone size come from that table. Of around 200,000 clones listed, approximately 87% are singletons. The V segment lost 3 bases and the J segment 5 bases; nucleotides outside the gene matches: 2. CDR1 and CDR2 (germline): SGHVS, FQNEAQ. CDR3 length: 13 residues. Sequenced sample: PBMCs or T cells enriched from blood (not recorded which). This clonotype was sampled from a woman aged 45-65 years in a cohort exposed to, infected with or recovered from COVID-19 (not recorded which). V gene TRBV7-8 combines with J gene TRBJ2-5; 8 positions agree with TRBD2. The CDR3 nucleotides read TGTGCCAGCAGCTTTGCTAGCGGGGAGACCCAGTACTTC. Translated, it gives CASSFASGETQYF.